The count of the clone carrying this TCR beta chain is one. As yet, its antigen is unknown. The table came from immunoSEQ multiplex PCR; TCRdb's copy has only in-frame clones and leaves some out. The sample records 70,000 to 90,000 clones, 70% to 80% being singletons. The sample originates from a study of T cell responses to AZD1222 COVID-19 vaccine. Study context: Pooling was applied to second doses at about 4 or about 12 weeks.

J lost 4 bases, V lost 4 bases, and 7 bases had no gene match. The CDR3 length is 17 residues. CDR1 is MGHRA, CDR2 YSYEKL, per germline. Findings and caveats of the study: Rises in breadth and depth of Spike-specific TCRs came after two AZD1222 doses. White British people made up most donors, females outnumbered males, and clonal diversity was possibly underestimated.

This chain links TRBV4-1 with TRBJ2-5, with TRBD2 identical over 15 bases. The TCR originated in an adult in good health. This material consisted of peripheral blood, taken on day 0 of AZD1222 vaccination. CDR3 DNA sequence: TGCGCCAGCAGCCTGAGGACTAGCGGGAGGGCCCGAGAGACCCAGTACTTC. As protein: CASSLRTSGRARETQYF.